These 23 T cell receptor beta chains share one sample of origin, sequenced in a study of T cell repertoires in ileal Crohn's disease. Profiling relied on immunoSEQ multiplex PCR, and the TCRdb table lists in-frame clones only, not all of them. Of about 30,000 clones listed, roughly 81% are singletons. Sequencing was performed on ileal tissue. The receptors derive from an adult with Crohn's disease.

CDR3 amino acids: CASSFALRPIFERSTGELFF. In nucleotides, the CDR3 is TGTGCCAGCAGTTTTGCCCTACGTCCTATCTTTGAACGGAGCACCGGGGAGCTGTTTTTT. The chain has TRBV27 and TRBJ2-2, with unresolved D. From germline, CDR1 is MNHEY and CDR2 SMNVEV (reference sequence). Trimming stripped 3 bases from V and 4 bases from J, with 27 bases between. CDR3 length equals 20 residues.

This clone turned up a few times. The chain carries TRBV7-8 and TRBJ2-4; 9 bases agree with TRBD1. The CDR3 is 20 residues long. Germline trimming cut 8 bases from V and 0 bases from J; bases unmatched to any gene: 20. Germline V gene lookup returns CDR1 SGHVS and CDR2 FQNEAQ. The CDR3 reads CASGFSSGTGIPLAKNIQYF. The CDR3 nucleotides read TGTGCCAGCGGATTCTCAAGCGGGACAGGGATACCTTTAGCCAAAAACATTCAGTACTTC.

The V gene is TRBV5-5, the J gene TRBJ1-2; possibly TRBD1 for D (6 bases). Deletions cut 6 bases from V and 4 bases from J, with 22 bases between. The CDR3 sequence is 16 residues long. Germline V gives CDR1 SGHKS, CDR2 YYEKEE (reference sequence). CDR3 protein: CASIMGQHRVGYGYTF. DNA of the CDR3: TGTGCCAGCATAATGGGCCAACACAGGGTTGGCTATGGCTACACCTTC.

The rearrangement joins TRBV9 to TRBJ2-1, with 9 bases fitting TRBD2. The CDR3 consists of 17 residues. J was trimmed by 6 bases and V by 2 bases; bases with no gene match: 12. Germline V lookup: CDR1 SGDLS, CDR2 YYNGEE. The CDR3 protein is CASSVLGAGLASNEQFF. The CDR3 bases are TGTGCCAGCAGCGTTTTGGGCGCCGGACTAGCGTCCAATGAGCAGTTCTTC.

This chain connects TRBV5-6 to TRBJ2-2, with 7 bases fitting TRBD2. In germline, CDR1 is SGHDT, CDR2 YYEEEE. This CDR3 is 16 amino acids long. With 4 bases clipped from V and 1 base from J, the junction kept 7 bases outside the gene matches. In DNA, the CDR3 is TGTGCCAGCAGCCATAAAAGCGGGGTGAACACCGGGGAGCTGTTTTTT. It codes for CASSHKSGVNTGELFF.

This chain uses TRBV7-9 with TRBJ1-6, with D possibly matching TRBD1 (5 bases). Looked up from germline, CDR1 is SEHNR and CDR2 is FQNEAQ (reference sequence). The ends were cut back, 2 bases at V and 10 bases at J, with 9 bases in the middle. CDR3 size: 13 residues. CDR3 bases: TGTGCCAGCAGCTTAATGCAGGGATCACCCCTCCACTTT. Protein: CASSLMQGSPLHF.

The chain is built from TRBV5-4 and TRBJ1-1; no definite D call. Germline V CDR1 and CDR2: SGHNT, YYREEE (reference sequence). V was trimmed by 0 bases and J by 0 bases, leaving 12 bases between them. The CDR3 has 16 amino acids. In nucleotides, the CDR3 is TGTGCCAGCAGCTTGGGGGGAGAATACATGAACACTGAAGCTTTCTTT. This translates into CASSLGGEYMNTEAFF.

In its sample, this clone was seen once. V is TRBV2 and J is TRBJ2-7; tentatively, D is TRBD1 (6 bases). This CDR3 contains 13 residues. The ends were cut back, 6 bases at V and 4 bases at J, with 13 bases in the middle. CDR1 is SNHLY and CDR2 is FYNNEI in the germline V gene. CDR3 sequence: CASRLTGTYEQYF. Written as DNA, the CDR3 is TGTGCCAGCAGATTGACAGGCACTTACGAGCAGTACTTC.

The chain has TRBV9 and TRBJ1-4; no firm D call. The CDR3 is 18 amino acids. Germline loops: CDR1 SGDLS, CDR2 YYNGEE. V lost 7 bases and J 8 bases, leaving 30 bases between the germline ends. CDR3 coding DNA: TGTGCCAGCGTATGCGTATGCGGAGGGCGCTTTACTGAAGAAAAACTGTTTTTT. Translation gives CASVCVCGGRFTEEKLFF.

V usage is TRBV5-6 and J usage is TRBJ1-2; D remains unclear. V shed 0 bases and J shed 2 bases, with 5 bases lying between them. CDR3 length: 13 amino acids. Germline lookup yields CDR1 SGHDT and CDR2 YYEEEE. CDR3 bases: TGTGCCAGCAGCTTGGAACGGAACTATGGCTACACCTTC. As protein: CASSLERNYGYTF.

V is TRBV5-1 and J is TRBJ1-1; D remains ambiguous. CDR3 length: 13 amino acids. Trimming shortened V by 0 bases and J by 5 bases, and 8 bases separated the two germline ends. Germline V gene sequence: CDR1 SGHRS, CDR2 YFSETQ. CDR3 coding DNA: TGCGCCAGCAGCTTGGGGTTAGCGACTGAAGCTTTCTTT. Translated: CASSLGLATEAFF. The variable domain in full, with the rest retrieved from reference TRBV5-1 and TRBJ1-1, is KAGVTQTPRYLIKTRGQQVTLSCSPISGHRSVSWYQQTPGQGLQFLFEYFSETQRNKGNFPGRFSGRQFSNSRSEMNVSTLELGDSALYLCASSLGLATEAFFGQGTRLTVV.

V is TRBV7-2 and J is TRBJ1-1; TRBD1 might be the D (5 bases). V lost 2 bases and J lost 4, with 11 bases in between. CDR1 SGHTA and CDR2 FQGNSA come from the germline V gene. There are 14 residues in the CDR3. In nucleotides, the CDR3 is TGTGCCAGCAGCTTAATCGGGGGAGGCACTGAAGCTTTCTTT. This sequence encodes CASSLIGGGTEAFF.

V usage is TRBV7-9 and J usage is TRBJ2-7; no firm D call. Germline V gives CDR1 SEHNR, CDR2 FQNEAQ (reference sequence). V lost 5 bases to trimming and J lost 0 bases, with 14 bases between them. This CDR3 spans 15 amino acids. In DNA form, the CDR3 reads TGTGCCAGCAGCCTAGAGAGAATTAGCTCCTACGAGCAGTACTTC. Amino acids: CASSLERISSYEQYF.

In this sample, this clone turned up once. This chain joins TRBV27 and TRBJ2-7; TRBD1 agrees at 8 bases. The ends lost 8 bases at V and 2 bases at J; junction bases unmatched: 5. Germline CDR1 MNHEY, CDR2 SMNVEV (reference sequence). CDR3 length equals 13 residues. For the CDR3, the DNA is TGTGCCAGCGTCGGGACAGGTCCCTACGAGCAGTACTTC. This sequence encodes CASVGTGPYEQYF.

The V call is TRBV11-2, the J call TRBJ1-2; D is unresolved. CDR1 and CDR2 from the germline V gene are SGHAT and FQNNGV. Trimming removed 5 bases from V and 8 bases from J, with 9 bases in between. There are 11 residues in the CDR3. Here the CDR3 reads CASSQTGGYTF. The CDR3 region has the DNA TGTGCCAGCAGCCAAACGGGGGGCTACACCTTC.

The chain combines TRBV10-1 with TRBJ2-7; 9 bases match TRBD1. The CDR3 is 16 residues long. V lost 6 bases and J lost 3; bases outside the gene matches: 12. CDR1 and CDR2 from the germline V gene are WNHNN and SYGVQD (reference sequence). The CDR3 reads CASRPPPGTGSYEQYF. CDR3 nucleotide sequence: TGCGCCAGCAGGCCCCCGCCCGGGACAGGGAGCTACGAGCAGTACTTC.

V and J are TRBV7-2 and TRBJ2-7; possibly TRBD2 for D (5 bases). Germline V CDR1 and CDR2: SGHTA, FQGNSA. The CDR3 spans 13 residues. The ends were cut back, 7 bases at V and 3 bases at J, with 13 bases in the middle. The CDR3 loop reads CASTSDRGYEQYF. The DNA for the CDR3 is TGTGCCAGCACTTCAGATCGGGGCTACGAGCAGTACTTC.

The chain links TRBV6-1 to TRBJ1-5; 8 bases are a match to TRBD1. This CDR3 is 13 amino acids long. Germline CDR1 is MNHNS and CDR2 is SASEGT. Losses at the gene ends were 7 bases for V and 11 bases for J; bases not matched to a gene: 10. The CDR3 sequence is CASNRQGIGSQHF. The CDR3 DNA reads as TGTGCCAGCAACCGACAGGGGATCGGGTCCCAGCATTTT.

This chain uses TRBV7-9 with TRBJ1-1; 12 bases are a match to TRBD1. The CDR3 covers 16 residues. V was pared by 5 bases and J by 2 bases, with 6 bases of the junction left unmatched. Germline CDR1 and CDR2: SEHNR and FQNEAQ (reference sequence). As DNA, the CDR3 is TGTGCCAGCAGCCCCGGGACAGGGGGCCGTAACACTGAAGCTTTCTTT. It is translated as CASSPGTGGRNTEAFF. The full variable domain, in which reference TRBV7-9 and TRBJ1-1 provide the parts outside the CDR3, is DTGVSQNPRHKITKRGQNVTFRCDPISEHNRLYWYRQTLGQGPEFLTYFQNEAQLEKSRLLSDRFSAERPKGSFSTLEIQRTEQGDSAMYLCASSPGTGGRNTEAFFGQGTRLTVV.

This clone is a singleton in its sample. The V call is TRBV9, the J call TRBJ2-3; the D is unclear. The V end lost 0 bases, the J end lost 8 bases, and 10 bases lay between the germline ends. The V gene's germline CDR1 is SGDLS and CDR2 YYNGEE. The length of the CDR3 is 13 residues. The CDR3 here is CASSVVEVGTQYF. Written as DNA, the CDR3 is TGTGCCAGCAGCGTAGTCGAGGTGGGTACGCAGTATTTT.

The chain joins TRBV4-3 to TRBJ1-3; D unresolved. Per germline, CDR1 LGHNA and CDR2 YSLEER. The V gene lost 1 base and the J gene lost 2 bases, with 9 bases spanning the gap. This CDR3 spans 15 amino acids. The CDR3 sequence is CASSQARQPGNTIYF. The CDR3, as DNA: TGCGCCAGCAGCCAAGCAAGACAACCTGGAAACACCATATATTTT.

The table lists this clone with a few counts. The chain links TRBV5-1 to TRBJ1-1, with D possibly matching TRBD1 (6 bases). CDR3 length equals 17 residues. V was shortened by 6 bases and J by 4 bases, with 25 bases between the two germline ends. The germline gives CDR1 SGHRS, CDR2 YFSETQ. The CDR3 region is CASKGGGGLVGGTEAFF. The CDR3 DNA is TGCGCCAGCAAGGGAGGGGGGGGGCTGGTAGGAGGCACTGAAGCTTTCTTT.

The V gene is TRBV2, the J gene TRBJ1-2; weak D call: TRBD1 (5 bases). V gave up 4 bases and J gave up 8 bases, with 20 bases separating them. The CDR3 consists of 15 residues. Looked up from germline, CDR1 is SNHLY and CDR2 is FYNNEI. This CDR3 is CASSGPGLGTGGYTF. CDR3 bases: TGTGCCAGCAGTGGACCGGGACTCGGAACGGGGGGCTACACCTTC.